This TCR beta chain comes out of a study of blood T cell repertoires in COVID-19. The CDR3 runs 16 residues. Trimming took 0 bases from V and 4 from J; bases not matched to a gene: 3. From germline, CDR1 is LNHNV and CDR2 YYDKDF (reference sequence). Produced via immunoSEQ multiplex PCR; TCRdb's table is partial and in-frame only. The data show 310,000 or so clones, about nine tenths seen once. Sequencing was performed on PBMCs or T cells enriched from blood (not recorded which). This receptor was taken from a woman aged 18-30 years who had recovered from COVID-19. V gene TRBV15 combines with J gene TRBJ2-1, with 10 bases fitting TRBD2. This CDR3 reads CATSRDLAGGYNEQFF. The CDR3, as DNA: TGTGCCACCAGCAGAGATTTAGCGGGAGGTTACAATGAGCAGTTCTTC.